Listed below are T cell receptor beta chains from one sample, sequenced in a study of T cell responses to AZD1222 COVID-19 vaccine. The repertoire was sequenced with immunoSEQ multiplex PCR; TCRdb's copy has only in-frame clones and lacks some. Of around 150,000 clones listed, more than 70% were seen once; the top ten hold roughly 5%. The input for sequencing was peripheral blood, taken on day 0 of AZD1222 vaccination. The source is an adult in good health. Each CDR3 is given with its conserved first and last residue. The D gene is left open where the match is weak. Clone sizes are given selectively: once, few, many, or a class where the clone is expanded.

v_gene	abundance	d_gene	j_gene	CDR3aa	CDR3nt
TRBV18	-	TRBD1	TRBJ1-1	CASSPPGAGQGATEAFF	TGTGCCAGCTCACCACCGGGGGCCGGACAGGGCGCCACTGAAGCTTTCTTT
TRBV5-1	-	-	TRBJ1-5	CASSPRTDSNQPQHF	TGCGCCAGCAGCCCGCGGACAGATAGCAATCAGCCCCAGCATTTT
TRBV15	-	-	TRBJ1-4	CATSRDNWQKEEKLFF	TGTGCCACCAGCAGAGATAATTGGCAGAAGGAGGAAAAACTGTTTTTT
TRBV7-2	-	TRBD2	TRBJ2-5	CASSYPGALTREAQYF	TGTGCCAGCAGCTACCCGGGGGCTCTAACGCGGGAGGCCCAGTACTTC
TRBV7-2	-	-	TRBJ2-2	CASRGGGTGELFF	TGTGCCAGCAGAGGGGGGGGCACCGGGGAGCTGTTTTTT
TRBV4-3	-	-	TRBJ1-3	CASSPFSRGPGNTIYF	TGCGCCAGCAGCCCCTTTAGTCGGGGGCCAGGAAACACCATATATTTT
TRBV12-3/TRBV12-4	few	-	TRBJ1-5	CASSLTSHQPQHF	TGTGCCAGCAGTTTAACTTCTCATCAGCCCCAGCATTTT
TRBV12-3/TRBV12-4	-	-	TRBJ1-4	CASSLAGVEKLFF	TGTGCCAGCAGTTTAGCGGGGGTTGAAAAACTGTTTTTT
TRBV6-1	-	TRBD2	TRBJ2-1	CASSDLAGGRNNEQFF	TGTGCCAGCAGTGACCTAGCGGGGGGACGAAACAATGAGCAGTTCTTC
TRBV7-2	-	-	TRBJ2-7	CASSLSGGAYEQYF	TGTGCCAGCAGCTTAAGTGGCGGGGCCTACGAGCAGTACTTC
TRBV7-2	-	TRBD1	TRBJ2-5	CASSSKTGTGETQYF	TGTGCCAGCAGCTCAAAGACAGGGACGGGGGAGACCCAGTACTTC
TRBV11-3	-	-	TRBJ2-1	CASSTKTADEQFF	TGTGCCAGCAGCACAAAGACCGCCGATGAGCAGTTCTTC
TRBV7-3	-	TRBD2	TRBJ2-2	CASSLGTSGARTGELFF	TGTGCCAGCAGCCTTGGGACTAGCGGAGCTCGCACCGGGGAGCTGTTTTTT
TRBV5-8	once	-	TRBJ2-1	CASSFEDYNEQFF	TGTGCCAGCAGCTTCGAGGATTACAATGAGCAGTTCTTC
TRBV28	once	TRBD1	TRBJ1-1	CASSLGDRAGTEAFF	TGTGCCAGCAGTTTGGGGGACAGGGCTGGCACTGAAGCTTTCTTT
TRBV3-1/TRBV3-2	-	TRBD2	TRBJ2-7	CASSQTSGSSYEQYF	TGTGCCAGCAGCCAAACTAGCGGGAGCTCCTACGAGCAGTACTTC